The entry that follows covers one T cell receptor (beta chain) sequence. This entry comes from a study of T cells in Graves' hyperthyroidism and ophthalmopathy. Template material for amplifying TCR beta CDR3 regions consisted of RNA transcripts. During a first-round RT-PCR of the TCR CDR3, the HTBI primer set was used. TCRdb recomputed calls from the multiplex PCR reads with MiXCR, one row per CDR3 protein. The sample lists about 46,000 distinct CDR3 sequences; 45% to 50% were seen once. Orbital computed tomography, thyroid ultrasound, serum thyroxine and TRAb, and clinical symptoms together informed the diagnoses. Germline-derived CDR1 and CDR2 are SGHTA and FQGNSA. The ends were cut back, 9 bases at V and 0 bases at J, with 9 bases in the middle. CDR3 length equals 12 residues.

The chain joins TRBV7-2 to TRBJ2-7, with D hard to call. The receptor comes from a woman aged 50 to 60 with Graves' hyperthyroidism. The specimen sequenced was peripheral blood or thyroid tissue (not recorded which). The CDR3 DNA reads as TGTGCCAGTCCGGGCTACTCCTACGAGCAGTACTTC. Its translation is CASPGYSYEQYF.